What follows are 9 T cell receptor beta chains derived from one specimen sequenced in a study of blood T cell repertoires in COVID-19. Profiling relied on immunoSEQ multiplex PCR, and the TCRdb table lists in-frame clones only, not all of them. The sample carries 120,000 or so clones, over 55% recorded once. Sequences were obtained from peripheral blood. These receptors were collected from a woman between 65 and 79 years old with acute or convalescent COVID-19.

The chain couples TRBV4-1 to TRBJ2-3; 11 bases are shared with TRBD2. The germline V gene has CDR1 MGHRA and CDR2 YSYEKL. After removal of 1 base from V and 7 bases from J, the junction contained 7 bases not matched to a gene. The CDR3 totals 16 residues. Here the CDR3 reads CASSQGASGGQNTQYF. The DNA for the CDR3 is TGCGCCAGCAGCCAAGGGGCTAGCGGGGGGCAAAATACGCAGTATTTT.

This clone was observed at least ten times. The J gene is TRBJ2-5, the V gene TRBV5-1; TRBD2 agrees at 8 bases. J gave up 2 bases and V 0 bases, and 9 bases lay outside the gene matches. CDR1 is SGHRS and CDR2 is YFSETQ in the germline V gene. This CDR3 is built from 17 residues. As DNA, the CDR3 is TGCGCCAGCAGCTTGGCCCTCGGGGGGGGTTCTCAAGAGACCCAGTACTTC. Translated: CASSLALGGGSQETQYF. Full variable domain (missing parts from reference TRBV5-1 and TRBJ2-5): KAGVTQTPRYLIKTRGQQVTLSCSPISGHRSVSWYQQTPGQGLQFLFEYFSETQRNKGNFPGRFSGRQFSNSRSEMNVSTLELGDSALYLCASSLALGGGSQETQYFGPGTRLLVL.

The chain joins TRBV27 to TRBJ2-5; possibly TRBD2 for D (6 bases). V lost 6 bases, J lost 3 bases, and 11 bases lay in between. The CDR3 spans 13 residues. The germline V gene has CDR1 MNHEY and CDR2 SMNVEV (reference sequence). The chain's CDR3 is CASRVWGEETQYF. CDR3 sequence (DNA): TGTGCCAGCAGGGTCTGGGGGGAAGAGACCCAGTACTTC.

The rearrangement uses TRBV15 and TRBJ2-5, with 7 bases matching TRBD2. J gave up 7 bases and V 0 bases, and 11 bases lay outside the gene matches. CDR1 and CDR2 from the germline V gene are LNHNV and YYDKDF (reference sequence). The CDR3 is 16 residues long. CDR3 sequence: CATSREVGRAPRTQYF. CDR3 coding DNA: TGTGCCACCAGCAGAGAGGTGGGGAGGGCCCCAAGGACCCAGTACTTC.

This clone was observed a few times. The rearrangement uses TRBV2 and TRBJ1-2; D is unresolved. CDR3 length: 13 amino acids. CDR1 and CDR2 (germline): SNHLY, FYNNEI. Trimming pared 11 bases from V and 1 base from J, leaving 14 bases between. The CDR3 nucleotides read TGTGCCCTACAGATTTCTATTAACTATGGCTACACCTTC. Translation gives CALQISINYGYTF.

DNA of the CDR3: TGTGCCAGCATCCGTGGAGCCGGGACAGGGAACGAGCAGTACTTC. It is translated as CASIRGAGTGNEQYF. V gene TRBV5-5 combines with J gene TRBJ2-7; 9 bases agree with TRBD1. This CDR3 is 15 amino acids long. In germline, CDR1 is SGHKS, CDR2 YYEKEE (reference sequence). V dropped 6 bases and J dropped 5; count of bases not matched to a gene: 12.

This clone was counted between two and nine times. The chain couples TRBV5-1 to TRBJ2-5, with 7 bases matching TRBD1. Germline CDR1 is SGHRS and CDR2 is YFSETQ. CDR3 length equals 16 residues. V gave up 3 bases and J gave up 2 bases; unmatched junction bases: 10. The CDR3, as DNA: TGCGCCAGCAGCTCCACAGGGGTCTCCAGTCAAGAGACCCAGTACTTC. This sequence encodes CASSSTGVSSQETQYF.

The chain recombines TRBV6-1 with TRBJ1-4; TRBD1 matches at 7 bases. Germline CDR1 MNHNS, CDR2 SASEGT. The CDR3 loop spans 15 amino acids. The V segment lost 3 bases and the J segment 3 bases; nucleotides outside the gene matches: 4. DNA for the CDR3: TGTGCCAGCAGTGATATGACAGGGTCTAATGAAAAACTGTTTTTT. Its translation: CASSDMTGSNEKLFF.

The chain joins TRBV6-2 or TRBV6-3 to TRBJ2-5; TRBD2 matches at 11 bases. V lost 2 bases to trimming and J lost 4 bases; unmatched junction nucleotides: 9. The germline gives CDR1 MNHEY, CDR2 SVGEGT. This CDR3 has 17 amino acids. DNA of the CDR3: TGTGCCAGCAGTTACGGGCTAGCGGGGGGCCTTGGAGAGACCCAGTACTTC. Translating it yields CASSYGLAGGLGETQYF.